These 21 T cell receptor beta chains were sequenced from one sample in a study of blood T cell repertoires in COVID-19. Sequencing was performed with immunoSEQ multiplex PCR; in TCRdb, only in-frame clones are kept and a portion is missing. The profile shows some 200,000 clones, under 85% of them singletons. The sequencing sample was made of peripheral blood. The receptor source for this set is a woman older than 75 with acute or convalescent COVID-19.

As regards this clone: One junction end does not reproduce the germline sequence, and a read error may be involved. The CDR3 DNA sequence: TGTGCCAGCAGTGATCAGCGGTTCTCCCACAATGAGCAGTTCTTC. Amino acids: CASSDQRFSHNEQFF. The V gene is TRBV6-1, the J gene TRBJ2-1; D may be TRBD2 (5 bases). In germline, CDR1 is MNHNS, CDR2 SASEGT. There are 15 residues in the CDR3.

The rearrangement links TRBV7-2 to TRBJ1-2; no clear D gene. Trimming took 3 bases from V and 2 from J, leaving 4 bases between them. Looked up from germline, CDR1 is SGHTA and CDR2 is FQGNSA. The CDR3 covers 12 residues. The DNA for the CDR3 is TGTGCCAGCAGCTTTGAGAACTATGGCTACACCTTC. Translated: CASSFENYGYTF.

In nucleotides, the CDR3 is TGCGCCAGCAGCTTGGTTTCAGGCAACCAAGAGACCCAGTACTTC. Encoded protein: CASSLVSGNQETQYF. This rearrangement joins TRBV5-1 to TRBJ2-5; no definite D call. This CDR3 is built from 15 residues. V shed 0 bases and J shed 0 bases, with 9 bases lying between them. Germline CDR1 SGHRS, CDR2 YFSETQ.

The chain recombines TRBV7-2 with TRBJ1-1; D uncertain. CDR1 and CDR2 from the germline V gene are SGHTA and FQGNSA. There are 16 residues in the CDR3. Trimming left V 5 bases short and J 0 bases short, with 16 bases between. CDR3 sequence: CASSPTAGFMNTEAFF. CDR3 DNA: TGTGCCAGCAGCCCTACCGCGGGGTTCATGAACACTGAAGCTTTCTTT.

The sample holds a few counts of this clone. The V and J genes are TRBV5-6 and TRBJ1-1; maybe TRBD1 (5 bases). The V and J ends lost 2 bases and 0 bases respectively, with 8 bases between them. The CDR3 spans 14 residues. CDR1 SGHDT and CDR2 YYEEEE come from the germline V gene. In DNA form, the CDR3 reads TGTGCCAGCAGCTTTGGACAATTGAACACTGAAGCTTTCTTT. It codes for CASSFGQLNTEAFF.

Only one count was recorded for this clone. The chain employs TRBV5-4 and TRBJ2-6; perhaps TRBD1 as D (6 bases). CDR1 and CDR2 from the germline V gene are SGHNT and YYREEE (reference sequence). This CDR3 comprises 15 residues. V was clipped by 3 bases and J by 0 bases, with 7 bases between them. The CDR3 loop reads CASSWTVSGANVLTF. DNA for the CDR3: TGTGCCAGCAGCTGGACAGTCTCTGGGGCCAACGTCCTGACTTTC.

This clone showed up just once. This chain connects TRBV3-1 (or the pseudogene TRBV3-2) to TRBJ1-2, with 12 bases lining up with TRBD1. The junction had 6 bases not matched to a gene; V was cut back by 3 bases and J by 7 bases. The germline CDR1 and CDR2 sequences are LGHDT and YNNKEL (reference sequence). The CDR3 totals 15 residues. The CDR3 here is CASSQMGQGAVGYTF. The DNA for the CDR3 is TGTGCCAGCAGCCAGATGGGACAGGGGGCGGTTGGCTACACCTTC.

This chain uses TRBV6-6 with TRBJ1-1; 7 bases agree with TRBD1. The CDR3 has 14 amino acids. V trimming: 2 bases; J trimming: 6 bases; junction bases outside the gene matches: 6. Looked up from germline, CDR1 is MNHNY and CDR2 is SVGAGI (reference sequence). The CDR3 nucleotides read TGTGCCAGCAGTTACATACAGGGGAGAGCTGAAGCTTTCTTT. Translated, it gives CASSYIQGRAEAFF.

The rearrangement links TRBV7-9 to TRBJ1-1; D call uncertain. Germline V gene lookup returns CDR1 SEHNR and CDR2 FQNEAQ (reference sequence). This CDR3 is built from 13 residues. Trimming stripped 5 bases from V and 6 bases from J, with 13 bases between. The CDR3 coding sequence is TGTGCCAGCAGCCCCGGACGGGAGGCTGAAGCTTTCTTT. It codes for CASSPGREAEAFF.

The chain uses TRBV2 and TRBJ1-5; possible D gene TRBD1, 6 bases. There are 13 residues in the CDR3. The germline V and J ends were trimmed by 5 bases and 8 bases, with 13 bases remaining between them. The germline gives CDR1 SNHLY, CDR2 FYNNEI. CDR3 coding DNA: TGTGCCAGCAGTCCCAGGGGATTTGAGCCCCAGCATTTT. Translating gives CASSPRGFEPQHF. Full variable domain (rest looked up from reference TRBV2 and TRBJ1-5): EPEVTQTPSHQVTQMGQEVILRCVPISNHLYFYWYRQILGQKVEFLVSFYNNEISEKSEIFDDQFSVERPDGSNFTLKIRSTKLEDSAMYFCASSPRGFEPQHFGDGTRLSIL.

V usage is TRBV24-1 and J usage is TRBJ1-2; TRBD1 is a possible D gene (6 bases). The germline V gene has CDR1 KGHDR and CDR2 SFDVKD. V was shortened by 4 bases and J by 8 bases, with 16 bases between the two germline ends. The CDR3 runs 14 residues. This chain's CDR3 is CATSESGTLKGYTF. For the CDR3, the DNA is TGTGCCACCAGTGAGTCCGGGACATTAAAAGGCTACACCTTC.

The CDR3 protein is CAWTGRNEQFF. The CDR3 DNA sequence: TGTGCCTGGACAGGTCGAAATGAGCAGTTCTTC. The rearrangement links TRBV30 to TRBJ2-1; D is uncertain. The V gene lost 4 bases and the J gene lost 7 bases, with 8 bases spanning the gap. The CDR3 runs to 11 residues. Per germline, CDR1 GTSNPN and CDR2 SVGIG (reference sequence). Full variable domain (remainder filled in from reference TRBV30 and TRBJ2-1): SQTIHQWPATLVQPVGSPLSLECTVEGTSNPNLYWYRQAAGRGLQLLFYSVGIGQISSEVPQNLSASRPQDRQFILSSKKLLLSDSGFYLCAWTGRNEQFFGPGTRLTVL.

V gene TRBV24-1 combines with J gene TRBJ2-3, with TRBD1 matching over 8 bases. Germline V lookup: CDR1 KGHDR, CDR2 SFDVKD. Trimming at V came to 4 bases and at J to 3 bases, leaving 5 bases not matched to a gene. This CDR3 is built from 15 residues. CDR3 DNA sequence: TGTGCCACCAGTGACCCCCGACAGGGGACAGATACGCAGTATTTT. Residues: CATSDPRQGTDTQYF.

CDR3 residues: CASSNNRTSGVAKNIQYF. The CDR3 nucleotides read TGTGCCAGCAGCAATAATCGTACTAGCGGAGTAGCCAAAAACATTCAGTACTTC. The rearrangement links TRBV21-1 to TRBJ2-4; TRBD2 was called by the table and not checked on the DNA. TRBV21-1 is a documented pseudogene. CDR3 length: 18 residues.

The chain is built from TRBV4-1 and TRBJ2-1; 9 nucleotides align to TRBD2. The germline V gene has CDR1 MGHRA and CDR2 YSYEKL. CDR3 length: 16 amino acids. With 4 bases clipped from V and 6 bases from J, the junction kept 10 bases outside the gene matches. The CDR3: CASSPLAGLGFNEQFF. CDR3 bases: TGCGCCAGCAGCCCCCTAGCGGGACTTGGCTTCAATGAGCAGTTCTTC.

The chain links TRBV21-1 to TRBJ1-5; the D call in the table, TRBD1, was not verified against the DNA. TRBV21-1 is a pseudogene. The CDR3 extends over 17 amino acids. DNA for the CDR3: TGTGCCAGCAGCAAAGTCAGGGGGGACAGGGCCGTGCAGCCCCAGCATTTT. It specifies CASSKVRGDRAVQPQHF.

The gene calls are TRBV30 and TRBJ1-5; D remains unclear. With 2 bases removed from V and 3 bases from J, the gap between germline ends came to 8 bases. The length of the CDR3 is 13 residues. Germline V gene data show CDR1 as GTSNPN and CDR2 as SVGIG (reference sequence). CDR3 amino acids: CAWSIQYNQPQHF. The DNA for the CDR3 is TGTGCCTGGAGTATCCAGTACAATCAGCCCCAGCATTTT.

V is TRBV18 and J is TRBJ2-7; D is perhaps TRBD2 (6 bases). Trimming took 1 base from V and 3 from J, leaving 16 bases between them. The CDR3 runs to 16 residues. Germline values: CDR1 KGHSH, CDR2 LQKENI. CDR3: CASSPRSNMGGYEQYF. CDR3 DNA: TGTGCCAGCTCACCACGATCGAACATGGGGGGCTACGAGCAGTACTTC.

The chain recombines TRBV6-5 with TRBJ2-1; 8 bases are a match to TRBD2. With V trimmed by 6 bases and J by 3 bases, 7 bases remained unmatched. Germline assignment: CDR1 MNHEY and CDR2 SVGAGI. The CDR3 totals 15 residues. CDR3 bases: TGTGCCAGCAGCCCGAGGGCGGGGGGCTACAATGAGCAGTTCTTC. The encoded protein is CASSPRAGGYNEQFF.

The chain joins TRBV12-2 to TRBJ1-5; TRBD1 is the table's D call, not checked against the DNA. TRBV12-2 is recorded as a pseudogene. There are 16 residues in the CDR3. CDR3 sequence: CASRFFLQGGNQPQHF. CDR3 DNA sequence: TGTGCAAGTCGCTTTTTTCTACAGGGGGGAAATCAGCCCCAGCATTTT.

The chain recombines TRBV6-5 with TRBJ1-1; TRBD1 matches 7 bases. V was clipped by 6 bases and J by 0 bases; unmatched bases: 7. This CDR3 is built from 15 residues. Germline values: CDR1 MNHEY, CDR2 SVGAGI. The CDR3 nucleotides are TGTGCCAGCAGCGACAGGGATTGGATGAACACTGAAGCTTTCTTT. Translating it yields CASSDRDWMNTEAFF.